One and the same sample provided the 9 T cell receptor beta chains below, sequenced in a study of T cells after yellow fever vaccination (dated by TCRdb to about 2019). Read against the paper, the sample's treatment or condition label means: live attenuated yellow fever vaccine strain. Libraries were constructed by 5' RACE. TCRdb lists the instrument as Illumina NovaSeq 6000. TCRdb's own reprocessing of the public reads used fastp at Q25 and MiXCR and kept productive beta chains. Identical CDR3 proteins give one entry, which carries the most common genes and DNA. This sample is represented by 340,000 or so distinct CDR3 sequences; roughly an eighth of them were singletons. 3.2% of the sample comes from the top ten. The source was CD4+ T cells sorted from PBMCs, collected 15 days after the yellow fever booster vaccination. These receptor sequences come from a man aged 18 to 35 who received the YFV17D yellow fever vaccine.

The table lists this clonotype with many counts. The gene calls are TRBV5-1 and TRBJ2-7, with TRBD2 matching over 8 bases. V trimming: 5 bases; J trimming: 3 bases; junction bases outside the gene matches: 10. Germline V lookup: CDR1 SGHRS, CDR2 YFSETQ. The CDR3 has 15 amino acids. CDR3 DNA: TGCGCCAGCAGATCGGCGGGGGGAAACCTCTACGAGCAGTACTTC. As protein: CASRSAGGNLYEQYF.

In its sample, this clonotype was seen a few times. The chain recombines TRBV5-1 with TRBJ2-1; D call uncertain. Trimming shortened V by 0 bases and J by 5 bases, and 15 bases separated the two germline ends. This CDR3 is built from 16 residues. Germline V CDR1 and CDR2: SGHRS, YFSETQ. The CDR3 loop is CASSLAVLAVNNEQFF. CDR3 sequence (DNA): TGCGCCAGCAGCTTGGCAGTTTTGGCGGTGAACAATGAGCAGTTCTTC. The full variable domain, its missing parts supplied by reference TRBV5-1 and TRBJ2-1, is KAGVTQTPRYLIKTRGQQVTLSCSPISGHRSVSWYQQTPGQGLQFLFEYFSETQRNKGNFPGRFSGRQFSNSRSEMNVSTLELGDSALYLCASSLAVLAVNNEQFFGPGTRLTVL.

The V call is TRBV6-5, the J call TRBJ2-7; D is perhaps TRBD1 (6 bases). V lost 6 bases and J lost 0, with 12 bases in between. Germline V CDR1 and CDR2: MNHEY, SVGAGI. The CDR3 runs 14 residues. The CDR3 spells CASRPRGGSYEQYV. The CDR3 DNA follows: TGTGCCAGCAGACCCAGGGGTGGCTCCTACGAGCAGTACGTC.

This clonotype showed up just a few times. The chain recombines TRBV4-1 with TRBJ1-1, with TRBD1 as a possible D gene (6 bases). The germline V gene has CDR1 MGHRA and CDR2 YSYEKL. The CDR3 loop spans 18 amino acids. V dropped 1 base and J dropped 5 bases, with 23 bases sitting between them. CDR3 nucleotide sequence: TGCGCCAGCAGCCAAGCCTCGCGGCTCGGGACATCCTCAACTGAAGCTTTCTTT. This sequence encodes CASSQASRLGTSSTEAFF.

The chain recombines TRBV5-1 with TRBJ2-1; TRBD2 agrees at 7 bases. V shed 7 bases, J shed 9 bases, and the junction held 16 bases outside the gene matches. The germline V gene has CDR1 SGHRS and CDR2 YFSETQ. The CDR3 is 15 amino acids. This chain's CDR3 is CASDAGLVFRSEQFF. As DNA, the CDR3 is TGCGCCAGCGACGCAGGACTAGTATTTCGCAGTGAGCAGTTCTTC.

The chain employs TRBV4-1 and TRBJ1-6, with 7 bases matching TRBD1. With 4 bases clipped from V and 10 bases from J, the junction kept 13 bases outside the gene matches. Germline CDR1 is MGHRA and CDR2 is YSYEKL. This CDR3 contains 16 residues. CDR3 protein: CASSRNRGENESPLHF. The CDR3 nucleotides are TGCGCCAGCAGCCGTAACAGGGGTGAGAACGAATCACCCCTCCACTTT.

The DNA of the CDR3 is TGTGCCAGCAGTTTGGGGTTGACGGAAGGAAACACCATATATTTT. Protein sequence: CASSLGLTEGNTIYF. This rearrangement joins TRBV6-1 to TRBJ1-3, with D unclear. The germline V and J ends were trimmed by 5 bases and 4 bases, with 15 bases remaining between them. The CDR3 runs to 15 residues. Germline values: CDR1 MNHNS, CDR2 SASEGT.

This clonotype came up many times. The CDR3 DNA reads as TGCGCCAGCAGCTTTTCACGGCAAGACGGGGAGCTGTTTTTT. Translated, it gives CASSFSRQDGELFF. This rearrangement joins TRBV5-1 to TRBJ2-2, with unresolved D. This CDR3 is 14 amino acids long. Looked up from germline, CDR1 is SGHRS and CDR2 is YFSETQ. The V gene lost 2 bases and the J gene lost 7 bases, with 12 bases spanning the gap.

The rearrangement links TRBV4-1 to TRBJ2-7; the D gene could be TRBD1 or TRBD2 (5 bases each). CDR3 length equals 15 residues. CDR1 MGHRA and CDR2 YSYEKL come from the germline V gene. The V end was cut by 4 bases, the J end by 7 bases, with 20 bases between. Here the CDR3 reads CASSLEDAGWGEQYF. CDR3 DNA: TGCGCCAGCAGCCTGGAGGACGCAGGGTGGGGGGAGCAGTACTTC.